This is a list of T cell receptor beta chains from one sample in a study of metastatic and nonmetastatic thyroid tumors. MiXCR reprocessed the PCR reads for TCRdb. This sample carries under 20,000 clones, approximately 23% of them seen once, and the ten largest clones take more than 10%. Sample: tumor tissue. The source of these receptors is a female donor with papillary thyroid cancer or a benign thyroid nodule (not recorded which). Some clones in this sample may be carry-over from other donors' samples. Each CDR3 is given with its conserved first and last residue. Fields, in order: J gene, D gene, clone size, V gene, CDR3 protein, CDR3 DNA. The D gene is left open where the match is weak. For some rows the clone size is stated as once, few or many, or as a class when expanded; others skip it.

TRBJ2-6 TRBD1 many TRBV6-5 CASSTGTGVRGSGANVLTF TGTGCCAGCAGTACCGGGACAGGGGTTAGGGGCTCTGGGGCCAACGTCCTGACTTTC
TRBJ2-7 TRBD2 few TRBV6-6 CASSTRLSSGRRYEQYF TGTGCCAGCAGTACCCGACTATCTAGCGGGAGACGTTACGAGCAGTACTTC
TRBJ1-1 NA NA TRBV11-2 CASSTRERGATEAFF TGTGCCAGCAGCACCCGGGAGAGGGGGGCGACTGAAGCTTTCTTT
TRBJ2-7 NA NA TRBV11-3 CASTLQGRWSSYEQYF TGTGCCAGCACCCTTCAGGGGCGGTGGAGCTCCTACGAGCAGTACTTC
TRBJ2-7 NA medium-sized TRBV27 CASSFPGIHEQYF TGTGCCAGCAGTTTCCCAGGGATCCACGAGCAGTACTTC
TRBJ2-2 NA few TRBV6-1 CASSTDANTGELFF TGTGCCAGCAGTACGGATGCGAACACCGGGGAGCTGTTTTTT
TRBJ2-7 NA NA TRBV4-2 CVSSQGGEGAYEQYF TGTGTCAGCAGCCAAGGAGGGGAGGGGGCCTACGAGCAGTACTTC
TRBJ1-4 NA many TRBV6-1 CASSDPDRGVTNEKLFF TGTGCCAGCAGTGACCCGGACAGAGGGGTGACTAATGAAAAACTGTTTTTT
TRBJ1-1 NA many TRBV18 CASSPLVQGQAEAFF TGTGCCAGCTCACCACTAGTGCAGGGTCAAGCTGAAGCTTTCTTT
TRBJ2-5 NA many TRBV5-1 CASSWVGRVETQYF TGCGCCAGCAGCTGGGTGGGAAGGGTGGAGACCCAGTACTTC
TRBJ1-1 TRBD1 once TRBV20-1 CSASNRGQGNTEAFF TGCAGTGCCAGTAACAGGGGGCAGGGGAACACTGAAGCTTTCTTT
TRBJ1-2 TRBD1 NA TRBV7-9 CASRGTGASNYGYTF TGTGCCAGCAGGGGAACAGGGGCGTCGAACTATGGCTACACCTTC
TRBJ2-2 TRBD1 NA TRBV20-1 CSAPRQGGNTGELFF TGCAGTGCTCCCAGACAGGGGGGGAACACCGGGGAGCTGTTTTTT
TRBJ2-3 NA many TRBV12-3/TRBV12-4 CASSWAGRADTQYF TGTGCCAGCAGTTGGGCGGGAAGGGCAGATACGCAGTATTTT
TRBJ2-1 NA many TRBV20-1 CSARDRAVYNEQFF TGCAGTGCTAGAGATCGGGCAGTTTACAATGAGCAGTTCTTC
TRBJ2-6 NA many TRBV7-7 CASSLTTASSGANVLTF TGTGCTAGCAGCTTAACAACCGCATCCTCTGGGGCCAACGTCCTGACTTTC
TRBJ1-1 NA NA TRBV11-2 CASSLTRDTEAFF TGTGCCAGCAGCTTAACCCGGGACACTGAAGCTTTCTTT
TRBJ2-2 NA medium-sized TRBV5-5 CASSFLPAAGELFF TGTGCCAGCAGCTTTCTCCCCGCAGCCGGGGAGCTGTTTTTT
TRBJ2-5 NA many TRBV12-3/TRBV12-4 CASSSTWGRETQYF TGTGCCAGCAGTTCCACCTGGGGGAGAGAGACCCAGTACTTC
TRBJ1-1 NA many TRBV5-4 CASSPDWNTEAFF TGTGCCAGCAGCCCGGACTGGAACACTGAAGCTTTCTTT
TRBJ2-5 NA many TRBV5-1 CASSFSGTGGETQYF TGCGCCAGCAGCTTTTCTGGAACCGGGGGAGAGACCCAGTACTTC
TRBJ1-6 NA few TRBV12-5 CASGLANSPLHF TGTGCTAGTGGTTTGGCTAATTCACCCCTCCACTTT
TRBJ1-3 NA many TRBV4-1 CASSGLGDSGNTIYF TGCGCCAGCAGCGGACTGGGGGACTCTGGAAACACCATATATTTT
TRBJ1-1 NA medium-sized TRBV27 CASRYIGSEAFF TGTGCCAGCAGATATATAGGTTCTGAAGCTTTCTTT
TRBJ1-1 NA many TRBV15 CATSRDNTEAFF TGTGCCACCAGCAGAGACAACACTGAAGCTTTCTTT
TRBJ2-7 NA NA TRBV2 CATTGNNEQYF TGTGCCACCACAGGGAACAACGAGCAGTACTTC
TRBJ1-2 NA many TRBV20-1 CSAREAGENYGYTF TGCAGTGCTAGAGAGGCTGGGGAGAACTATGGCTACACCTTC
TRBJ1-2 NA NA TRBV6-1 CASSYEFGYGYTF TGTGCCAGCAGCTACGAGTTTGGATATGGCTACACCTTC
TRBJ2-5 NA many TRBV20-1 CSGSSGAETQYF TGCAGTGGCTCTTCGGGAGCAGAGACCCAGTACTTC
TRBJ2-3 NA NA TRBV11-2 CASSQRDSTDTQYF TGTGCCAGCAGCCAAAGGGACAGCACAGATACGCAGTATTTT
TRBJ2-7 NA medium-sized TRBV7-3 CASSSTGYEQYF TGTGCCAGCAGCTCGACGGGGTACGAGCAGTACTTC
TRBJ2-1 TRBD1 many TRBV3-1 CASSRTGGFEQFF TGTGCCAGCAGCCGAACAGGGGGCTTTGAGCAGTTCTTC
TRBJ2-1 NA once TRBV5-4 CASSLSPSYNEQFF TGTGCCAGCAGCTTGAGTCCCTCCTACAATGAGCAGTTCTTC
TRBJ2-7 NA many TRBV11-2 CASSPERGAGYEQYF TGTGCCAGCAGCCCAGAGAGAGGGGCTGGCTACGAGCAGTACTTC
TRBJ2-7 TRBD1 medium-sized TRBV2 CASREDRGFSYEQYF TGTGCCAGCAGGGAGGACAGGGGGTTTTCCTACGAGCAGTACTTC
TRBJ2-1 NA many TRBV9 CASSGGTGDPTQQFF TGTGCCAGCAGCGGTGGAACCGGGGACCCCACGCAGCAGTTCTTC
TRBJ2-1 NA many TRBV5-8 CASNPSSYNEQFF TGTGCCAGCAACCCTAGCAGCTACAATGAGCAGTTCTTC
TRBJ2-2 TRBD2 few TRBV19 CASSMGTSGELFF TGTGCCAGTAGTATGGGGACTAGCGGGGAGCTGTTTTTT
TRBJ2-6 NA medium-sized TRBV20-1 CSARATGSLSGANVLTF TGCAGTGCTAGAGCAACAGGGTCCCTCTCTGGGGCCAACGTCCTGACTTTC
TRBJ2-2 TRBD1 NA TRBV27 CASSSRDRVTGELFF TGTGCCAGCAGTTCCCGGGACAGGGTAACCGGGGAGCTGTTTTTT
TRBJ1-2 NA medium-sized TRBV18 CASSPRQSEGYTF TGTGCCAGCTCACCACGACAGAGTGAGGGCTACACCTTC
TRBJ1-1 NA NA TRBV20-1 CSASGRGAGTEAFF TGCAGTGCTAGTGGACGGGGCGCGGGCACTGAAGCTTTCTTT